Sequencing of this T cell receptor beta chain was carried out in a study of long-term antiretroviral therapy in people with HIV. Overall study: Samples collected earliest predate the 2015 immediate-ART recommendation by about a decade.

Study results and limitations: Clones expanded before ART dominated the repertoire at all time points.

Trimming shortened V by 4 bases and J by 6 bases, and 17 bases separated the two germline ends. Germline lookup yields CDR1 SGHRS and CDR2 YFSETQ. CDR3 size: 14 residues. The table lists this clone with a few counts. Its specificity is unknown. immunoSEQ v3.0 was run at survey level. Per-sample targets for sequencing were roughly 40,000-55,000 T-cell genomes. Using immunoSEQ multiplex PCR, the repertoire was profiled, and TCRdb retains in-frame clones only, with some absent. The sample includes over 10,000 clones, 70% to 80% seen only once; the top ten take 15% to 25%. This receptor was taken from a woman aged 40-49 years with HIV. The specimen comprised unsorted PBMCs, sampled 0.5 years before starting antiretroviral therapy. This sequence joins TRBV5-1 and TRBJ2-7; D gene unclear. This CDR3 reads CASSRSGSPLEQYF. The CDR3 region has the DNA TGCGCCAGCAGCCGATCCGGATCACCCCTCGAGCAGTACTTC.